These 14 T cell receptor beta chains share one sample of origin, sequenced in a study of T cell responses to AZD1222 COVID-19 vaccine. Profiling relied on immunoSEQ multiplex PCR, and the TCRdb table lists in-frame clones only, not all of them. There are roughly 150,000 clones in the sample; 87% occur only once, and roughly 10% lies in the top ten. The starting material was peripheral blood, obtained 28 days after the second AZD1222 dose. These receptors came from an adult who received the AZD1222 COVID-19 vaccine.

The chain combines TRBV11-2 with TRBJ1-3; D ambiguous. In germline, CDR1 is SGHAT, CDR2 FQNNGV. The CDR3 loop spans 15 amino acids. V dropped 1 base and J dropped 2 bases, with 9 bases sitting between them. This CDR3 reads CASSLVSVPGNTIYF. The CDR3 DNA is TGTGCCAGCAGCTTAGTCTCCGTTCCTGGAAACACCATATATTTT.

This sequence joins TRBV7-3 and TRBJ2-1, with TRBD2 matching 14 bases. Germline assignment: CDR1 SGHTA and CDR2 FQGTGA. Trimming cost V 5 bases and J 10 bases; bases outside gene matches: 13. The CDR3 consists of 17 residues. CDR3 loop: CASSPGLAGGAVGEQFF. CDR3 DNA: TGTGCCAGCAGCCCTGGACTAGCGGGAGGAGCCGTCGGAGAGCAGTTCTTC.

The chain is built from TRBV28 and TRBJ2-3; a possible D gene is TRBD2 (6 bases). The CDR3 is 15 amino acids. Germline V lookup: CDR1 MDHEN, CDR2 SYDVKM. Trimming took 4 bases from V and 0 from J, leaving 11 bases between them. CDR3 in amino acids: CASSSGGASTDTQYF. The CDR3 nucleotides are TGTGCCAGCAGTTCTGGAGGGGCTAGCACAGATACGCAGTATTTT.

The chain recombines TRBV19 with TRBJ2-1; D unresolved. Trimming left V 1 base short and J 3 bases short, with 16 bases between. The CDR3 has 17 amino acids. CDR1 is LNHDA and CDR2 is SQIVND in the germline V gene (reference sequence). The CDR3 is CASSIAAGARYYNEQFF. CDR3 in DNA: TGTGCCAGTAGTATAGCGGCCGGCGCGCGATACTACAATGAGCAGTTCTTC.

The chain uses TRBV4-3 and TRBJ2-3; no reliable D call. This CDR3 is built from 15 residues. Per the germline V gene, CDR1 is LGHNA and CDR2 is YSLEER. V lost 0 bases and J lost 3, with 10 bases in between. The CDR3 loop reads CASSQERVRTDTQYF. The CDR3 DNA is TGCGCCAGCAGCCAAGAAAGGGTACGAACAGATACGCAGTATTTT.

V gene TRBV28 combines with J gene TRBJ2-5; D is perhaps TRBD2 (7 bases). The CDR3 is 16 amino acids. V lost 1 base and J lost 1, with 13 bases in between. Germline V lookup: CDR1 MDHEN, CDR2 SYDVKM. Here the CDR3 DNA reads TGTGCCAGCAGTTTATTTCGGGGGGCACCCCAAGAGACCCAGTACTTC. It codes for CASSLFRGAPQETQYF.

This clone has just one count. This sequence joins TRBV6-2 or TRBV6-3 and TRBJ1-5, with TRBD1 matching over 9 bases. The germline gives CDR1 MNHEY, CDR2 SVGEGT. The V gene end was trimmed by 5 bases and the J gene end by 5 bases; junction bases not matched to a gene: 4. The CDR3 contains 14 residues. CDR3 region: CASSPRTGDQPQHF. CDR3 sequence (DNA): TGTGCCAGCAGTCCCCGGACAGGGGATCAGCCCCAGCATTTT.

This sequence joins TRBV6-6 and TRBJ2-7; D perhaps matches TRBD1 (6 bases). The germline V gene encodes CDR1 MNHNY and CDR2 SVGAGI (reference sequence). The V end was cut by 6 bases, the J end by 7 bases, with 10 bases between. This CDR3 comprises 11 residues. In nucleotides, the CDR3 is TGTGCCAGCAGGGATAGGGGGGAGCAGTACTTC. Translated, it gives CASRDRGEQYF.

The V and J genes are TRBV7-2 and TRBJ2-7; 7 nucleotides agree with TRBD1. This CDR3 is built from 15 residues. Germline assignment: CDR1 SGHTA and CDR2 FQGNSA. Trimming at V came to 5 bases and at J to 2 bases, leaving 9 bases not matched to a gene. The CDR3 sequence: CASSPQGSAAYEQYF. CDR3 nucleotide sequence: TGTGCCAGCAGCCCACAGGGGAGTGCGGCCTACGAGCAGTACTTC.

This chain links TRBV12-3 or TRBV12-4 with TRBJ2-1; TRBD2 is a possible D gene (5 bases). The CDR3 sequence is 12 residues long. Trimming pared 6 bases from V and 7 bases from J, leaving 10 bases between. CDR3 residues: CASRPPGNEQFF. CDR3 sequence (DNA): TGTGCCAGCAGGCCGCCGGGGAATGAGCAGTTCTTC.

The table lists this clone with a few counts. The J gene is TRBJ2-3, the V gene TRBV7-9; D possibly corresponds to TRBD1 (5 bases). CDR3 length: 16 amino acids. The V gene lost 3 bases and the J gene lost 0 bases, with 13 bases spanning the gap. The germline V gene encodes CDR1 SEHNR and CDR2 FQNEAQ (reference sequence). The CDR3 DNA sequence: TGTGCCAGCAGCTTCGCAACAGGCGCTAGCACAGATACGCAGTATTTT. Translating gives CASSFATGASTDTQYF.

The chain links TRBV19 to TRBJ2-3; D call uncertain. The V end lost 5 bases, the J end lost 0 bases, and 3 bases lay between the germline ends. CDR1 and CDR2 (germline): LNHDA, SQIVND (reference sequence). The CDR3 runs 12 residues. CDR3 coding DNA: TGTGCCAGTAGTCCGAGCACAGATACGCAGTATTTT. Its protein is CASSPSTDTQYF.

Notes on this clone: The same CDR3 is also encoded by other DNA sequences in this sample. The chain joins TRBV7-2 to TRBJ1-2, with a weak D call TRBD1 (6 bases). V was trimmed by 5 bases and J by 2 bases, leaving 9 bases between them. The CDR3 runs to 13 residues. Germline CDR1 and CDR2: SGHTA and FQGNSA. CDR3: CASSPDRNYGYTF. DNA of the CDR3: TGTGCCAGCAGCCCGGACAGAAACTATGGCTACACCTTC.

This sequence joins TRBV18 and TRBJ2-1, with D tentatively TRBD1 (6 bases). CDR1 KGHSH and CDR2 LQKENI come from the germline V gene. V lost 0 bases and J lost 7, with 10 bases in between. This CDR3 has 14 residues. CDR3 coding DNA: TGTGCCAGCTCACCACCTCAGGGGTGGAATGAGCAGTTCTTC. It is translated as CASSPPQGWNEQFF. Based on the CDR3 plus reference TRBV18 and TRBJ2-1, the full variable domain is NAGVMQNPRHLVRRRGQEARLRCSPMKGHSHVYWYRQLPEEGLKFMVYLQKENIIDESGMPKERFSAEFPKEGPSILRIQQVVRGDSAAYFCASSPPQGWNEQFFGPGTRLTVL.